The entry below describes one TCR beta chain. This entry comes from a study of control samples from healthy donors and cancer patients. Using immunoSEQ multiplex PCR, the repertoire was profiled, and TCRdb retains in-frame clones only, with some absent. The table shows about 44,000 clones, with around 87% occurring only once. Per the germline V gene, CDR1 is MDHEN and CDR2 is SYDVKM. The CDR3 is 16 amino acids. The J segment lost 5 bases and the V segment lost 3 bases, leaving 11 bases of the junction unmatched. The TCR originated in a woman between 55 and 75 years old with lung cancer. Sequencing was performed on PBMCs. The J gene is TRBJ2-7, the V gene TRBV28; 9 nucleotides agree with TRBD2. The CDR3 sequence: CASSLPLSGSRNEQYF. The CDR3 region has the DNA TGTGCCAGCAGTTTGCCTCTTAGCGGGAGTAGGAACGAGCAGTACTTC.